This entry lists 3 T cell receptor beta chains sequenced from one sample in a study of blood T cell repertoires in COVID-19. Generated by immunoSEQ multiplex PCR, the TCRdb table keeps only in-frame clones and is missing some. Counted here are 64,000 or so clones, roughly four fifths occurring once; the ten biggest clones make up 10% to 15%. The specimen was peripheral blood. These TCRs come from a human donor in a cohort sampled during active COVID-19.

CDR3 sequence: CASSSGTGFSDTQYF. The CDR3, as DNA: TGTGCCAGCAGCTCCGGAACAGGTTTTTCAGATACGCAGTATTTT. V and J are TRBV13 and TRBJ2-3; TRBD1 might be the D (5 bases). V was cut by 4 bases and J by 4 bases, with 15 bases left in between. The CDR3 is 15 residues long. Germline CDR1 reads PRHDT; CDR2 reads FYEKMQ (reference sequence).

The gene calls are TRBV3-1 (or the pseudogene TRBV3-2) and TRBJ2-5; TRBD2 might be the D (6 bases). Trimming took off 1 base at V and 8 bases at J, with 17 bases between the two ends. Germline values: CDR1 LGHDT, CDR2 YNNKEL (reference sequence). This CDR3 has 15 amino acids. In DNA form, the CDR3 reads TGTGCCAGCAGCCAAGCCCAATCGGGGGAGGCTACCCAGTACTTC. It translates to CASSQAQSGEATQYF.

The chain recombines TRBV5-6 with TRBJ1-1; possible D gene TRBD1, 5 bases. V lost 0 bases to trimming and J lost 2 bases, with 8 bases between them. The CDR3 runs 14 residues. Germline lookup yields CDR1 SGHDT and CDR2 YYEEEE. The CDR3 DNA follows: TGTGCCAGCAGCTTGGCAGGGCGAAACACTGAAGCTTTCTTT. This encodes CASSLAGRNTEAFF.